This entry is about one TCR beta chain. CD45RO-negative, CCR7-selected cells formed the naive CD8 fraction, which excluded terminally differentiated effector memory CD45RA+ cells. The data were taken from a study of shared clonotypes between healthy human individuals. The repertoire was sequenced with immunoSEQ multiplex PCR; TCRdb's copy has only in-frame clones and lacks some. This table holds some 2,000,000 clones, roughly 95% found once. CDR3 length: 17 residues. In germline, CDR1 is MGHRA, CDR2 YSYEKL. After removal of 6 bases from V and 6 bases from J, the junction contained 16 bases not matched to a gene.

The sequencing sample was made of naive CD8+ T cells sorted from blood. This clonotype was obtained from a man aged 18 to 29 in good health. The J gene is TRBJ1-5, the V gene TRBV4-1; TRBD1 matches 8 bases. The CDR3 coding sequence is TGCGCCAGCAGTCATGCTTTTGGACAGGGAGGCGGTCAGCCCCAGCATTTT. Amino acids: CASSHAFGQGGGQPQHF.